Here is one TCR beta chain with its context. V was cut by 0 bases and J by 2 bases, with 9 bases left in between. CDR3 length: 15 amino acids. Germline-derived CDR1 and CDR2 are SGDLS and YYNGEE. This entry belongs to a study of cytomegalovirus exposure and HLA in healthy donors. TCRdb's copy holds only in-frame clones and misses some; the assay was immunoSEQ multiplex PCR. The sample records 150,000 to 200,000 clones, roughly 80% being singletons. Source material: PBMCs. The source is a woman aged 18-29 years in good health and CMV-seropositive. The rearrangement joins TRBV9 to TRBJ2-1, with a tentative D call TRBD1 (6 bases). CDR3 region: CASSVGGPPYNEQFF. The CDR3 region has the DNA TGTGCCAGCAGCGTAGGGGGGCCCCCCTACAATGAGCAGTTCTTC.